This TCR beta chain was observed in a study of blood T cell repertoires in COVID-19. Repertoires were generated with immunoSEQ multiplex PCR, while TCRdb's copy carries only in-frame clones and drops some. The sample lists fewer than 350,000 clones; roughly 90% were seen once. The origin of this receptor is a woman in her thirties with COVID-19, enrolled during active disease. The sequenced sample was peripheral blood.

The CDR3 sequence: CASSPAGGSDTQYF. The CDR3 DNA follows: TGTGCCAGCAGTCCAGCGGGGGGCTCAGATACGCAGTATTTT. The V gene is TRBV6-1, the J gene TRBJ2-3; the match to TRBD2 covers 9 bases. Germline loops: CDR1 MNHNS, CDR2 SASEGT. Trimming removed 5 bases from V and 4 bases from J; junction bases left unmatched: 4. This CDR3 has 14 residues.